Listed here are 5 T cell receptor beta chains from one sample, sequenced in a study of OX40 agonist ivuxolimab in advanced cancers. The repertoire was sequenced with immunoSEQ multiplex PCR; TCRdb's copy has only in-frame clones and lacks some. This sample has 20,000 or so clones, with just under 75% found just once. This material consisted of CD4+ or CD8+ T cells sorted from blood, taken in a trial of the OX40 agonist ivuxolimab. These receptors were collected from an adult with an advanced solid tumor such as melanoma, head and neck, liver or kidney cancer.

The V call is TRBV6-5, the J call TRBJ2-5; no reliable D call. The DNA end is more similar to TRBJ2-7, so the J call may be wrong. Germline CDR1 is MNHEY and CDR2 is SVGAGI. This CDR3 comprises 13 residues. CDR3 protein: CASSLSWTYEQYF. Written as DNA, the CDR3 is TGTGCCAGCAGTCTTAGCTGGACCTACGAGCAGTACTTC.

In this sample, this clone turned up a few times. The chain's CDR3 is CASTKTGGVDTQYF. CDR3 sequence (DNA): TGTGCCAGCACTAAAACAGGGGGCGTAGATACGCAGTATTTT. V usage is TRBV6-5 and J usage is TRBJ2-3, with 9 bases lining up with TRBD1. The CDR3 extends over 14 amino acids. Germline loops: CDR1 MNHEY, CDR2 SVGAGI. The V segment lost 7 bases and the J segment 5 bases; nucleotides outside the gene matches: 7.

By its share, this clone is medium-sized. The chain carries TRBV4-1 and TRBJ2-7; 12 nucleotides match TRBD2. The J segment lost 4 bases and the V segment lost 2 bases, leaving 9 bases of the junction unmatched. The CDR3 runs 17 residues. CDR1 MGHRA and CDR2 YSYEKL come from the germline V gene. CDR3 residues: CASSQLLTSGSAYEQYF. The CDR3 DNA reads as TGCGCCAGCAGCCAACTACTGACTAGCGGGAGTGCATACGAGCAGTACTTC.

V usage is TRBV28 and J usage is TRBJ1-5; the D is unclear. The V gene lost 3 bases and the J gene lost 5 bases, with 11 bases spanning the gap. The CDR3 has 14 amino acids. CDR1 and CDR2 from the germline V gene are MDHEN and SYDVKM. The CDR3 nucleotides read TGTGCCAGCAGTTTCCGGGGTATGGATCAGCCCCAGCATTTT. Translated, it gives CASSFRGMDQPQHF.

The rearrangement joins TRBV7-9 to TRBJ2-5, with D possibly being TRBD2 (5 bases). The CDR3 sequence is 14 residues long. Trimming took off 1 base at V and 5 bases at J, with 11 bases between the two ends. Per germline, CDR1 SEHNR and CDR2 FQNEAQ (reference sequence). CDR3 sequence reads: CASSLVRGVETQYF. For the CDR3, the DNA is TGTGCCAGCAGCTTAGTTCGGGGAGTGGAGACCCAGTACTTC.